The entry that follows covers one TCR beta chain sequence. Its antigen is currently unknown. Generated by immunoSEQ multiplex PCR, the TCRdb table keeps only in-frame clones and is missing some. The repertoire holds about 39,000 clones, under 90% seen once, with roughly 6.6% in the top ten. The CDR3 spans 16 residues. Trimming pared 0 bases from V and 2 bases from J, leaving 13 bases between. Germline CDR1 is MGHRA and CDR2 is YSYEKL. This entry is derived from a study of graft-versus-host responses after intestinal transplantation. Study context: Recipients had multivisceral, liver-intestinal, or isolated intestinal transplants. Study results and limitations: Clonal ratios of graft-versus-host to host-versus-graft in allografts were high for patients exhibiting graft-donor T cell macrochimerism. Analysis identified GvH clones in recipient marrow, with some appearing first in ileum or blood.

The chain joins TRBV4-1 to TRBJ1-1, with D unresolved. The clonotype comes from a human patient who received an intestinal transplant, so some T cells may come from the graft donor. Source: PBMCs, taken about nine months after transplant. The CDR3 is CASSQDRGSSNTEAFF. For the CDR3, the DNA is TGCGCCAGCAGCCAAGATCGAGGATCCTCCAACACTGAAGCTTTCTTT.